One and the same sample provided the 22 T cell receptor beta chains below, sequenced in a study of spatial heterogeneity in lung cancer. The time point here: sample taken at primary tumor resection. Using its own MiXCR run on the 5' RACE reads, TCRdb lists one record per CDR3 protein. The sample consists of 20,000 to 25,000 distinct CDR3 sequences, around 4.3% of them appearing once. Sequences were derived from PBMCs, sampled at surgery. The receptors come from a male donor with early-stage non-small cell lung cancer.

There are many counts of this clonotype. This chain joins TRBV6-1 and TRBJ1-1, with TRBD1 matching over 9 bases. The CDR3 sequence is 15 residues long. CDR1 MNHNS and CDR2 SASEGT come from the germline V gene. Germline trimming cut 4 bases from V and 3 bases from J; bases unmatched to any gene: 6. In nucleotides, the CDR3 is TGTGCCAGCAGTGGCACCGGGACAGGGCACACTGAAGCTTTCTTT. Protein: CASSGTGTGHTEAFF.

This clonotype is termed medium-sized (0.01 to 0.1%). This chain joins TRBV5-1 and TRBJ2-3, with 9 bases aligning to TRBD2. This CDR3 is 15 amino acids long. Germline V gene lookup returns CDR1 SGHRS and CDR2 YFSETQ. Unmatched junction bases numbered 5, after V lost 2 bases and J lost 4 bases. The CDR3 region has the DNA TGCGCCAGCAGCTTTAGCGGGGGTGGATCAGATACGCAGTATTTT. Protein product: CASSFSGGGSDTQYF.

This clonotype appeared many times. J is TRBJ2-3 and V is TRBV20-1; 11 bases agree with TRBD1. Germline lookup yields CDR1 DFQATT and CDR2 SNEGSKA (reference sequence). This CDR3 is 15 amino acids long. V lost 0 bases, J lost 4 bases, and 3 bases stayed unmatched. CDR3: CSARDLDRGPDTQYF. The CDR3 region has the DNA TGCAGTGCTAGAGATCTGGACAGGGGGCCAGATACGCAGTATTTT.

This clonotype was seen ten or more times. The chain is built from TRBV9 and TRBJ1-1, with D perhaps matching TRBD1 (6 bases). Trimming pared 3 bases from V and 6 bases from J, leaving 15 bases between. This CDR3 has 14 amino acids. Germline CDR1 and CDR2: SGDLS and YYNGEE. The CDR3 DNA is TGTGCCAGCAGCGAGAACGTGGGGGGCGCTGAAGCTTTCTTT. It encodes CASSENVGGAEAFF.

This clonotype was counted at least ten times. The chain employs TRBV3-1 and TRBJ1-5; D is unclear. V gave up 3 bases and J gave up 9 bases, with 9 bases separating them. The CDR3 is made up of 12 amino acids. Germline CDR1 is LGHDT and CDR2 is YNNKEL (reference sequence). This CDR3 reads CASSHAGLPQHF. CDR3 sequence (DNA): TGTGCCAGCAGCCATGCGGGCCTGCCCCAGCATTTT.

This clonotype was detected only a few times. DNA for the CDR3: TGTGCCAGCAGTTCCCCCGCGGGGGGGCACAACGAGCAGTACTTC. Protein: CASSSPAGGHNEQYF. This sequence joins TRBV28 and TRBJ2-7; 9 bases agree with TRBD2. The germline gives CDR1 MDHEN, CDR2 SYDVKM. V dropped 4 bases and J dropped 5; count of bases not matched to a gene: 9. CDR3 length: 15 residues.

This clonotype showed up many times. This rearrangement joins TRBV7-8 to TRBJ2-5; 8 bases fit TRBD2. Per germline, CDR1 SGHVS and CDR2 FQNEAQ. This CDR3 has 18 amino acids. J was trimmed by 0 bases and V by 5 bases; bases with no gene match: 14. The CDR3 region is CASSPPAYTGGHQETQYF. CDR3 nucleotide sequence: TGTGCCAGCAGCCCACCGGCTTATACGGGAGGGCACCAAGAGACCCAGTACTTC.

CDR3 residues: CSASSQVYSGNTIYF. For the CDR3, the DNA is TGCAGTGCTAGTTCCCAGGTGTACTCTGGAAACACCATATATTTT. V gene TRBV20-1 combines with J gene TRBJ1-3; no reliable D call. CDR1 is DFQATT and CDR2 is SNEGSKA in the germline V gene (reference sequence). Trimming removed 3 bases from V and 0 bases from J, with 12 bases in between. The CDR3 runs 15 residues.

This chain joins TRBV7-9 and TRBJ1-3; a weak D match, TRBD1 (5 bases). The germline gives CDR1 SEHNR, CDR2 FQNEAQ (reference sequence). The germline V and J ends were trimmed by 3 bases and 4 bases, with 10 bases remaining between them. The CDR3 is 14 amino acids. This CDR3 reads CASSFAGTGNTIYF. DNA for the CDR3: TGTGCCAGCAGCTTTGCAGGGACCGGAAACACCATATATTTT.

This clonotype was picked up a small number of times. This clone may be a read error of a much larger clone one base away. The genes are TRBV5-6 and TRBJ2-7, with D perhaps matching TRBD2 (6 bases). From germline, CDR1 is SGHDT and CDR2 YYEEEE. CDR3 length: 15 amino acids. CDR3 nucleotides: TGTGTCAGCAGCTCCTCCGCGGGACCACGCTACGAGCAGTACTTC. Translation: CVSSSSAGPRYEQYF.

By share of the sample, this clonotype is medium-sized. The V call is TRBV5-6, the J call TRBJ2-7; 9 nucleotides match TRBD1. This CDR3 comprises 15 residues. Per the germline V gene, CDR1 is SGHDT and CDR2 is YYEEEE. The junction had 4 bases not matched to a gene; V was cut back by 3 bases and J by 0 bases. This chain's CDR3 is CASSSGQGSSYEQYF. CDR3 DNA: TGTGCCAGCAGCTCGGGACAGGGAAGCTCCTACGAGCAGTACTTC.

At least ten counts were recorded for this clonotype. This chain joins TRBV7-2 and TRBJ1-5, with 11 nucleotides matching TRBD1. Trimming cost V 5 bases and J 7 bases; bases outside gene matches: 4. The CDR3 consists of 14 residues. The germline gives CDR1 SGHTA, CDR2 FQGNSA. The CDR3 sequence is CASSPGQGAQPQHF. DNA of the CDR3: TGTGCCAGCAGCCCAGGACAGGGGGCACAGCCCCAGCATTTT.

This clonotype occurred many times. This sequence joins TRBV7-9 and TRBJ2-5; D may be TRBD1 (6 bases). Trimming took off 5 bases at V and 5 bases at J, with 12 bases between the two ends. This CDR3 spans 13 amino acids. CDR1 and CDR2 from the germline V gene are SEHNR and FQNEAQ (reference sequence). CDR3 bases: TGTGCCAGCAGCCCCCACAGGGTGGAGACCCAGTACTTC. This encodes CASSPHRVETQYF.

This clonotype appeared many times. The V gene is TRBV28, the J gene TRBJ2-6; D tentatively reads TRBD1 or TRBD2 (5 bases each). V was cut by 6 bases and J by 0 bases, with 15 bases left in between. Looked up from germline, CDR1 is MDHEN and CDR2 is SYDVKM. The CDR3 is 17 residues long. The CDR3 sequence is CASSTSGANSGANVLTF. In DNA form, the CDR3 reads TGTGCCAGCAGCACCTCCGGGGCCAACTCTGGGGCCAACGTCCTGACTTTC.

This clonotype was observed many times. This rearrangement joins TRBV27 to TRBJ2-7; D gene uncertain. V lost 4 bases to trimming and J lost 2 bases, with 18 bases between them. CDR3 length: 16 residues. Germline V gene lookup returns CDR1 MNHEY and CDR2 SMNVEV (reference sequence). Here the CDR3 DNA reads TGTGCCAGCAGTTCGCTAAGGGCCCTTACGACCTACGAGCAGTACTTC. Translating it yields CASSSLRALTTYEQYF.

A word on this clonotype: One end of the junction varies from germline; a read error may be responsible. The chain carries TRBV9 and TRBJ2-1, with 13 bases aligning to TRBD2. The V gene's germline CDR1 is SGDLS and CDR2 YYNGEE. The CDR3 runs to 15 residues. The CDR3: CASSVGGLAGLEQIF. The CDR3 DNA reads TGTGCCAGCAGCGTAGGGGGACTAGCGGGACTTGAGCAGATCTTC.

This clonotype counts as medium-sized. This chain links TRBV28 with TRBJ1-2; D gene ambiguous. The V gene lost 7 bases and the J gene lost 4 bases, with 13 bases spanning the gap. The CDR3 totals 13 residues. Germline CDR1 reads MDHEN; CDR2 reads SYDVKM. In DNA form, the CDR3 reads TGTGCCAGCAAGGACTTCAACGGCTATGGCTACACCTTC. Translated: CASKDFNGYGYTF.

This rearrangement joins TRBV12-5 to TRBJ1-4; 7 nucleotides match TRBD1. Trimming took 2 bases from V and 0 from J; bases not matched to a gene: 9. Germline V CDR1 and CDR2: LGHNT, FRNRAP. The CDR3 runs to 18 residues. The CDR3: CASGLLGTAEATNEKLFF. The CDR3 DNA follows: TGTGCTAGTGGTTTGTTAGGGACAGCGGAGGCAACTAATGAAAAACTGTTTTTT. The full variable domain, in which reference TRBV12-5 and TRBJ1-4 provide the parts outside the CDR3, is DARVTQTPRHKVTEMGQEVTMRCQPILGHNTVFWYRQTMMQGLELLAYFRNRAPLDDSGMPKDRFSAEMPDATLATLKIQPSEPRDSAVYFCASGLLGTAEATNEKLFFGSGTQLSVL.

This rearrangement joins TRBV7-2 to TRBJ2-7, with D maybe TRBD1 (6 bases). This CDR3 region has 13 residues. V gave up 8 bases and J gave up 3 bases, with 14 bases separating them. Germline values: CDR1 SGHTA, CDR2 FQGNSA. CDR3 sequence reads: CASLRQVGYEQYF. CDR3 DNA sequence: TGTGCCAGCTTACGACAGGTGGGCTACGAGCAGTACTTC.

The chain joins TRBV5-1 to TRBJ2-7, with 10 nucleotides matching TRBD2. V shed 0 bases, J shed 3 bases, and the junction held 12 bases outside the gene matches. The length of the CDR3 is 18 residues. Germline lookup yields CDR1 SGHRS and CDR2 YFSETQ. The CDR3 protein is CASSLEPSGGFLHYEQYF. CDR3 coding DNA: TGCGCCAGCAGCTTGGAGCCTAGCGGGGGATTCCTCCACTACGAGCAGTACTTC.

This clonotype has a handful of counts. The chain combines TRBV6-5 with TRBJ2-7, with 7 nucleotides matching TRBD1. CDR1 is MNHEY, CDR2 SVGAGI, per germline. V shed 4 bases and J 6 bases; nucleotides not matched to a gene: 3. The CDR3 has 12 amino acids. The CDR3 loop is CASSSTGAEQYF. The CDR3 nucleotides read TGTGCCAGCAGTTCTACAGGGGCCGAGCAGTACTTC.

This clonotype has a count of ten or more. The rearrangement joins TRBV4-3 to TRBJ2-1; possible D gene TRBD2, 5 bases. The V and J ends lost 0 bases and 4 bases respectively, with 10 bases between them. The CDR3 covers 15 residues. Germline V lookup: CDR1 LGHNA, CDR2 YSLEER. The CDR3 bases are TGCGCCAGCAGCCAAGAACGCCCGGGGTACAATGAGCAGTTCTTC. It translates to CASSQERPGYNEQFF.